The 24 T cell receptor beta chains given below trace back to one sample, sequenced in a study of glioma-infiltrating T cells after dendritic cell vaccination. Measured with immunoSEQ multiplex PCR; TCRdb has only the in-frame clones, and not every one. The data contain tens of thousands of clones, 85% of them singletons. Time point meaning: after dendritic cell vaccination, including at tumor progression/relapse. Sequenced material: blood, taken after dendritic cell vaccination. All receptors derive from a human donor with glioblastoma.

The chain combines TRBV5-6 with TRBJ2-5, with a tentative D call TRBD2 (6 bases). The J call may be wrong; the DNA end is better matched by TRBJ2-7. The CDR3 length is 14 residues. The germline CDR1 and CDR2 sequences are SGHDT and YYEEEE. The CDR3 coding sequence is TGTGCCAGCAGCTCGTACGGGGGAGCCTACGAGCAGTACTTC. Protein: CASSSYGGAYEQYF.

The CDR3 bases are TGCGCCAGCAGCGGGGGGACTGAAAGATCCTACGAGCAGTACTTC. This codes for CASSGGTERSYEQYF. This chain joins TRBV5-1 and TRBJ2-7; weak D call: TRBD2 (6 bases). Germline assignment: CDR1 SGHRS and CDR2 YFSETQ. The V end was cut by 4 bases, the J end by 1 base, with 15 bases between. There are 15 residues in the CDR3. The full variable domain, rest sourced from reference TRBV5-1 and TRBJ2-7, is KAGVTQTPRYLIKTRGQQVTLSCSPISGHRSVSWYQQTPGQGLQFLFEYFSETQRNKGNFPGRFSGRQFSNSRSEMNVSTLELGDSALYLCASSGGTERSYEQYFGPGTRLTVT.

The chain uses TRBV9 and TRBJ1-2; 8 positions agree with TRBD1. The V and J ends lost 3 bases and 6 bases, in that order; junction bases with no gene match: 7. Germline V CDR1 and CDR2: SGDLS, YYNGEE. The CDR3 has 14 amino acids. CDR3: CASSGDRSRDGYTF. The CDR3 region has the DNA TGTGCCAGCAGCGGGGACAGGAGCCGGGATGGCTACACCTTC.

The CDR3 region is CASSPGTGSYEQYF. Written as DNA, the CDR3 is TGTGCCAGCAGCCCGGGGACAGGCTCCTACGAGCAGTACTTC. The gene calls are TRBV9 and TRBJ2-7; 8 nucleotides match TRBD1. The CDR3 loop spans 14 amino acids. Germline V gene data show CDR1 as SGDLS and CDR2 as YYNGEE. The V segment lost 4 bases and the J segment 0 bases; nucleotides outside the gene matches: 3.

The V and J genes are TRBV5-6 and TRBJ1-4; 7 bases align to TRBD1. The CDR3 is 14 residues long. V shed 0 bases, J shed 10 bases, and the junction held 6 bases outside the gene matches. Germline CDR1 reads SGHDT; CDR2 reads YYEEEE. CDR3 region: CASSLDRGGGKLFF. The CDR3, as DNA: TGTGCCAGCAGCTTGGACAGGGGTGGGGGAAAACTGTTTTTT.

This chain links TRBV2 with TRBJ1-1; TRBD1 aligns across 7 bases. The CDR3 is 14 residues long. Unmatched junction bases numbered 14, after V lost 6 bases and J lost 10 bases. Germline V CDR1 and CDR2: SNHLY, FYNNEI. The CDR3 bases are TGTGCCAGCAGGGAGACAGGGCAATTAAGGGGAGCTTTCTTT. Its translation is CASRETGQLRGAFF.

This clone was observed a single time. J is TRBJ2-7 and V is TRBV4-2; 15 bases align to TRBD2. J gave up 4 bases and V 3 bases, and 4 bases lay outside the gene matches. In germline, CDR1 is LGHNA, CDR2 YNFKEQ. This CDR3 region has 16 residues. CDR3 bases: TGTGCCAGCAGCCAGGGACTAGCGGGAGGTCCGTACGAGCAGTACTTC. Protein product: CASSQGLAGGPYEQYF.

CDR3 nucleotides: TGTGCCAGCAGTTTAGCGGGGGGGCTGGTAGATACGCAGTATTTT. Protein: CASSLAGGLVDTQYF. The chain carries TRBV6-5 and TRBJ2-3; TRBD2 agrees at 11 bases. The trim removed 4 bases at V and 5 bases at J, leaving 5 bases unmatched. This CDR3 has 15 amino acids. From germline, CDR1 is MNHEY and CDR2 SVGAGI.

The chain is built from TRBV19 and TRBJ1-2, with D perhaps TRBD1 (6 bases). The germline V and J ends were trimmed by 6 bases and 4 bases, with 21 bases remaining between them. This CDR3 is 16 amino acids long. Germline V gene lookup returns CDR1 LNHDA and CDR2 SQIVND (reference sequence). CDR3 sequence reads: CASSTGHPNLPYGYTF. In DNA form, the CDR3 reads TGTGCCAGTAGCACGGGACATCCCAACCTACCCTATGGCTACACCTTC.

The V gene is TRBV5-1, the J gene TRBJ1-6, with no clear D. This CDR3 contains 15 residues. Germline CDR1 is SGHRS and CDR2 is YFSETQ. Trimming removed 0 bases at V and 7 bases at J, with 11 bases between. The CDR3 here is CASSLALQQNSPLHF. The CDR3 DNA is TGCGCCAGCAGCTTGGCCCTACAGCAAAATTCACCCCTCCACTTT.

J is TRBJ2-1 and V is TRBV7-9, with 7 positions matching TRBD2. The CDR3 runs to 17 residues. CDR1 is SEHNR, CDR2 FQNEAQ, per germline (reference sequence). With 5 bases clipped from V and 5 bases from J, the junction kept 15 bases outside the gene matches. In nucleotides, the CDR3 is TGTGCCAGCAGCACGACCCGGCGGGGCGGGGGAGACAATGAGCAGTTCTTC. Protein product: CASSTTRRGGGDNEQFF. The variable domain in full, with the rest retrieved from reference TRBV7-9 and TRBJ2-1, is DTGVSQNPRHKITKRGQNVTFRCDPISEHNRLYWYRQTLGQGPEFLTYFQNEAQLEKSRLLSDRFSAERPKGSFSTLEIQRTEQGDSAMYLCASSTTRRGGGDNEQFFGPGTRLTVL.

The rearrangement joins TRBV5-5 to TRBJ2-7; 10 nucleotides line up with TRBD1. Germline V lookup: CDR1 SGHKS, CDR2 YYEKEE (reference sequence). This CDR3 contains 14 residues. The V gene end was trimmed by 4 bases and the J gene end by 5 bases; junction bases not matched to a gene: 6. This CDR3 is CASSPTGGDHEQYF. The CDR3 nucleotides read TGTGCCAGCAGCCCGACAGGGGGCGACCACGAGCAGTACTTC.

This clone came up a few times. This sequence joins TRBV6-7 and TRBJ2-7; 8 nucleotides line up with TRBD2. TRBV6-7 is an ORF for which the function is uncertain. The CDR3 contains 13 residues. V dropped 7 bases and J dropped 4; count of bases not matched to a gene: 6. The CDR3 coding sequence is TGTGCCAGCACCCAAGCGGGAGCTTACGAGCAGTACTTC. Amino acids: CASTQAGAYEQYF.

Only one count was recorded for this clone. V usage is TRBV28 and J usage is TRBJ2-5, with D possibly TRBD1 on 5 matching bases. This CDR3 comprises 15 residues. CDR1 and CDR2 from the germline V gene are MDHEN and SYDVKM. V lost 6 bases and J 0 bases, leaving 14 bases between the germline ends. The CDR3 spells CASSRLDKNQETQYF. The CDR3 DNA sequence: TGTGCCAGCAGCCGGTTGGACAAAAACCAAGAGACCCAGTACTTC.

This chain links TRBV19 with TRBJ1-5, with 12 bases aligning to TRBD1. Trimming at V came to 5 bases and at J to 6 bases, leaving 5 bases not matched to a gene. Per the germline V gene, CDR1 is LNHDA and CDR2 is SQIVND (reference sequence). The CDR3 consists of 15 residues. CDR3 in amino acids: CASSSGTGGIQPQHF. CDR3 sequence (DNA): TGTGCCAGTAGTTCCGGGACAGGGGGCATTCAGCCCCAGCATTTT.

This chain uses TRBV9 with TRBJ2-3; 12 bases agree with TRBD2. The CDR3 runs to 21 residues. Germline trimming cut 3 bases from V and 0 bases from J; bases unmatched to any gene: 17. Per germline, CDR1 SGDLS and CDR2 YYNGEE. The CDR3 protein is CASSGWFVLAGGRGSTDTQYF. CDR3 nucleotides: TGTGCCAGCAGCGGGTGGTTCGTGCTAGCGGGAGGGCGGGGGAGCACAGATACGCAGTATTTT.

The chain couples TRBV7-9 to TRBJ2-1; TRBD2 aligns across 7 bases. With V trimmed by 5 bases and J by 4 bases, 8 bases remained unmatched. Germline lookup yields CDR1 SEHNR and CDR2 FQNEAQ (reference sequence). The CDR3 runs 15 residues. Written as DNA, the CDR3 is TGTGCCAGCAGCCCTAGCGGAAAGGATTACAATGAGCAGTTCTTC. This gives the protein CASSPSGKDYNEQFF.

V is TRBV19 and J is TRBJ1-2; 8 bases map to TRBD1. The CDR3 length is 12 residues. Per germline, CDR1 LNHDA and CDR2 SQIVND (reference sequence). The trim removed 8 bases at V and 5 bases at J, leaving 4 bases unmatched. CDR3 nucleotides: TGTGCCAGTTCTGACAGGGGTTATGGCTACACCTTC. Translated: CASSDRGYGYTF.

The chain combines TRBV19 with TRBJ1-2; the D gene is possibly TRBD1 (5 bases). CDR3 length: 15 residues. Between the trimmed V and J ends, which lost 3 bases and 4 bases, there was a span of 15 bases. The germline V gene has CDR1 LNHDA and CDR2 SQIVND (reference sequence). The CDR3 is CASSIWQGGFYGYTF. CDR3 coding DNA: TGTGCCAGTAGTATTTGGCAGGGTGGATTCTATGGCTACACCTTC.

V gene TRBV5-8 combines with J gene TRBJ2-7, with TRBD1 identical over 9 bases. J lost 2 bases, V lost 4 bases, and 4 bases had no gene match. Germline V gene data show CDR1 as SGHTS and CDR2 as YDEGEE. The CDR3 has 14 residues. CDR3 amino acids: CASSPGQGPYEQYF. CDR3 in DNA: TGTGCCAGCAGCCCCGGACAGGGGCCCTACGAGCAGTACTTC.

This clone is a singleton in its sample. The chain couples TRBV19 to TRBJ1-3, with D unresolved. The CDR3 is 16 residues long. The germline V gene encodes CDR1 LNHDA and CDR2 SQIVND (reference sequence). Between the trimmed V and J ends, which lost 1 base and 1 base, there was a span of 11 bases. For the CDR3, the DNA is TGTGCCAGTAGTATAGCCTTCGGGGTATCTGGAAACACCATATATTTT. Translating it yields CASSIAFGVSGNTIYF.

The rearrangement uses TRBV7-9 and TRBJ2-7; the D is unclear. Germline V lookup: CDR1 SEHNR, CDR2 FQNEAQ (reference sequence). V lost 1 base and J 1 base, leaving 11 bases between the germline ends. The CDR3 length is 15 residues. The CDR3 DNA reads as TGTGCCAGCAGCTTAGGTACCACGGGTTCCTACGAGCAGTACTTC. Its translation is CASSLGTTGSYEQYF. Supplemented by reference TRBV7-9 and TRBJ2-7, the full variable domain reads DTGVSQNPRHKITKRGQNVTFRCDPISEHNRLYWYRQTLGQGPEFLTYFQNEAQLEKSRLLSDRFSAERPKGSFSTLEIQRTEQGDSAMYLCASSLGTTGSYEQYFGPGTRLTVT.

The V call is TRBV7-9, the J call TRBJ2-3; 10 nucleotides match TRBD2. This CDR3 has 16 residues. The germline CDR1 and CDR2 sequences are SEHNR and FQNEAQ (reference sequence). V shed 3 bases and J 6 bases; nucleotides not matched to a gene: 9. The chain's CDR3 is CASSFHLAGVGDTQYF. The CDR3 coding sequence is TGTGCCAGCAGCTTTCATCTAGCGGGAGTAGGGGATACGCAGTATTTT.

This sequence joins TRBV19 and TRBJ2-1; 13 bases agree with TRBD2. The V gene end was trimmed by 4 bases and the J gene end by 6 bases; junction bases not matched to a gene: 3. CDR3 length equals 15 residues. Germline CDR1 LNHDA, CDR2 SQIVND (reference sequence). The CDR3 nucleotides are TGTGCCAGTAGTACCCGGACTAGCGGGAGCAATGAGCAGTTCTTC. Protein: CASSTRTSGSNEQFF.